The sample holds a few counts of the clone carrying this TCR beta chain. Its antigen is undetermined. Germline assignment: CDR1 SEHNR and CDR2 FQNEAQ (reference sequence). After removal of 3 bases from V and 2 bases from J, the junction contained 1 base not matched to a gene. The CDR3 extends over 14 amino acids. This record belongs to a study of T cell responses to AZD1222 COVID-19 vaccine. Assay: immunoSEQ multiplex PCR; the TCRdb copy retains only in-frame clones and omits some. The sample carries about 130,000 clones, roughly 84% recorded once. The study, taken as a whole, reports: Samples come after the peak T cell response, not at day 14. Vaccine-associated CD4 TCRs ranged over spike, dominating at 160-218 and 743-854. A mostly white British donor set with more females was recruited, and clonal diversity was possibly underestimated.

The sequence was collected from an adult in good health. The chain has TRBV7-9 and TRBJ1-2, with 9 positions matching TRBD1. The sequenced sample was peripheral blood, obtained on day 0 of AZD1222 vaccination. CDR3 DNA: TGTGCCAGCAGCTTCGGACAGGGGAACTATGGCTACACCTTC. Residues: CASSFGQGNYGYTF. Looking up the rest from reference TRBV7-9 and TRBJ1-2 gives the full variable domain: DTGVSQNPRHKITKRGQNVTFRCDPISEHNRLYWYRQTLGQGPEFLTYFQNEAQLEKSRLLSDRFSAERPKGSFSTLEIQRTEQGDSAMYLCASSFGQGNYGYTFGSGTRLTVV.